The present entry profiles one TCR beta chain with its context. The antigen is unknown. The data derive from a study of beta chain features in type 1 diabetes. General observations from the study: Patients with type 1 diabetes showed fewer VDJ junction insertions and more deletions. All four CD4+ subsets from Type 1 diabetes patients carried moderately but significantly shorter TCRB CDR3s.

The investigators reverse transcribed all of the isolated RNA, so they sequenced expressed TCRB transcripts. Assay used: immunoSEQ multiplex PCR; TCRdb lists only in-frame clones, some missing. The sample carries 160,000 or so clones, approximately 9% recorded once. Sequenced input: central memory CD4+ T cells from blood. The TCR was taken from a woman aged 18-29 years with type 1 diabetes.

The CDR3 DNA reads TGTGCCAGCAGCTATGATACAGGTTACACGGGTGGCTACACCTTC. Its translation is CASSYDTGYTGGYTF. This chain links TRBV5-6 with TRBJ1-2; possibly TRBD1 for D (5 bases). There are 15 residues in the CDR3. Looked up from germline, CDR1 is SGHDT and CDR2 is YYEEEE. The V and J ends lost 3 bases and 7 bases respectively, with 19 bases between them.